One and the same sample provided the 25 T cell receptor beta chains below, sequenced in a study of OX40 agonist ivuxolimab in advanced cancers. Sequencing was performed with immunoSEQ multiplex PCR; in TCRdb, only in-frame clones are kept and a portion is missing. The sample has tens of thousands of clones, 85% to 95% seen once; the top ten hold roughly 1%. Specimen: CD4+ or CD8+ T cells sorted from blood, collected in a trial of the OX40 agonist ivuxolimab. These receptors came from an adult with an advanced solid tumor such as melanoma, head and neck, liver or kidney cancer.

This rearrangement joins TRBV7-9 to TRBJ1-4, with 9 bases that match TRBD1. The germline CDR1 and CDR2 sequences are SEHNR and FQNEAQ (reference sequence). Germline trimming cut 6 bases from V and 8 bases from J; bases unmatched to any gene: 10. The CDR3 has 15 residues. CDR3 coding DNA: TGTGCCAGCAGGCGTTCCTTGGGACAGGGAGAAAAACTGTTTTTT. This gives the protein CASRRSLGQGEKLFF.

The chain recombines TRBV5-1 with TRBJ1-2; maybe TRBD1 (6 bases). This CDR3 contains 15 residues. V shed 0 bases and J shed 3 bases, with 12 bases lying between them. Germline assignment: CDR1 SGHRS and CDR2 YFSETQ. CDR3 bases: TGCGCCAGCAGCTTGGTATCAGGGGACGACTATGGCTACACCTTC. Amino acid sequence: CASSLVSGDDYGYTF.

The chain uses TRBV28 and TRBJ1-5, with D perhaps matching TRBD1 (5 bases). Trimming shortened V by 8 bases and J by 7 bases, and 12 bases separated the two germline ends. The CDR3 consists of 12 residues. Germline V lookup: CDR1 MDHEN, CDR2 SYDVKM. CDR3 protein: CASGQGIQPQHF. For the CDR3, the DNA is TGTGCCAGCGGCCAGGGTATACAGCCCCAGCATTTT.

This CDR3 reads CASSGTGVYEQYF. In nucleotides, the CDR3 is TGTGCCAGCAGCGGGACAGGGGTCTACGAGCAGTACTTC. J is TRBJ2-7 and V is TRBV25-1; 10 bases agree with TRBD1. V lost 6 bases to trimming and J lost 3 bases; unmatched junction nucleotides: 2. The CDR3 consists of 13 residues. Germline V gene lookup returns CDR1 MGHDK and CDR2 SYGVNS.

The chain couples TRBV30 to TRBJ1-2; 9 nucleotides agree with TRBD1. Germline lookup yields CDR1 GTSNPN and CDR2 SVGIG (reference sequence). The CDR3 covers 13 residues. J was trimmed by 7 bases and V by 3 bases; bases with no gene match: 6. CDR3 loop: CAWSAGQGGGYTF. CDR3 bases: TGTGCCTGGAGCGCGGGACAGGGAGGTGGCTACACCTTC.

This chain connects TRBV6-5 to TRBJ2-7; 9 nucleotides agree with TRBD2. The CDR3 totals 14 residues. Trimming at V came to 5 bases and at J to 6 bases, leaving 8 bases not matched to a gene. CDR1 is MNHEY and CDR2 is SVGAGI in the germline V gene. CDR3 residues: CASSPPGGRGEQYF. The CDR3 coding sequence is TGTGCCAGCAGTCCCCCAGGCGGGAGGGGCGAGCAGTACTTC.

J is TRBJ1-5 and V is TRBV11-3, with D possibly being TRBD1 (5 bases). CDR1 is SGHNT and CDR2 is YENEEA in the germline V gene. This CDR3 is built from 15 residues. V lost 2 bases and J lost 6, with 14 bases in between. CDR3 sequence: CASSLIAGGSQPQHF. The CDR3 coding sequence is TGTGCCAGCAGCTTAATTGCTGGGGGGTCTCAGCCCCAGCATTTT.

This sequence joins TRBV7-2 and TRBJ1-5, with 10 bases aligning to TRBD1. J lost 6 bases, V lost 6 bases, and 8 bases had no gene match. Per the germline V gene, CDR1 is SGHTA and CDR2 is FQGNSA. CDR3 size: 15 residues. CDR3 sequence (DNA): TGTGCCAGCAGTAAAAGACAGGGGGCCGGTCAGCCCCAGCATTTT. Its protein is CASSKRQGAGQPQHF.

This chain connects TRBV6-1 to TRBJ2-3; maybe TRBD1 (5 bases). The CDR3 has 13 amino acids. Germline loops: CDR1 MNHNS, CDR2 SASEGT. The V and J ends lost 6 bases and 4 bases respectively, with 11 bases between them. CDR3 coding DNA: TGTGCCAGCAGCAGGGATTTTTCAGATACGCAGTATTTT. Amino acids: CASSRDFSDTQYF.

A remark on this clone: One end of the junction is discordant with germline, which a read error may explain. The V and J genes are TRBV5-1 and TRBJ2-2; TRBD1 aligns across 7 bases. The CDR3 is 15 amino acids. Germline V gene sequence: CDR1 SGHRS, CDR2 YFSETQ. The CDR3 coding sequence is TGCGCCAGCACCTTGAATGACAGGGCCACCGGGGAGCTGTTTTTT. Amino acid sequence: CASTLNDRATGELFF. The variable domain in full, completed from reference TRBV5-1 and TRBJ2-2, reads KAGVTQTPRYLIKTRGQQVTLSCSPISGHRSVSWYQQTPGQGLQFLFEYFSETQRNKGNFPGRFSGRQFSNSRSEMNVSTLELGDSALYLCASTLNDRATGELFFGEGSRLTVL.

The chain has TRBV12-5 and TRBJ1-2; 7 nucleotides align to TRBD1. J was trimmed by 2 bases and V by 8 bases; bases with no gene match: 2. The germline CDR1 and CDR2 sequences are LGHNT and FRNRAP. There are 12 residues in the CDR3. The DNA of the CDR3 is TGTGCTAGTTCGACAGGGAACTATGGCTACACCTTC. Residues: CASSTGNYGYTF.

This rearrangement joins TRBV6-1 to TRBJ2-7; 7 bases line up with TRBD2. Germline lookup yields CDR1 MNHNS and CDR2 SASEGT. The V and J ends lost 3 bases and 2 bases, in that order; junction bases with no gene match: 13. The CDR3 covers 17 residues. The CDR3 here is CASSDMGTGTNPYEQYF. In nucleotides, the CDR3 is TGTGCCAGCAGTGACATGGGGACCGGGACTAACCCCTACGAGCAGTACTTC.

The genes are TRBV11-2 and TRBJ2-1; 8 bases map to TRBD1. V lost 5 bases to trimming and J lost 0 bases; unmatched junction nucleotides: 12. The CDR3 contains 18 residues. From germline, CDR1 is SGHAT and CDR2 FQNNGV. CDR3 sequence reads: CASSLTYQGASSYNEQFF. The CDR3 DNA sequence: TGTGCCAGCAGCCTGACATACCAGGGGGCAAGCTCCTACAATGAGCAGTTCTTC.

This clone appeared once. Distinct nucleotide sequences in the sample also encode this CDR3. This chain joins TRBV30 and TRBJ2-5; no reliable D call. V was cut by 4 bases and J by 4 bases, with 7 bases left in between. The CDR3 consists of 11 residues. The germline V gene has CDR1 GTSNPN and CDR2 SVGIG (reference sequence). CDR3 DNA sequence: TGTGCCTGGACTGGGCGAGAGACCCAGTACTTC. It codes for CAWTGRETQYF.

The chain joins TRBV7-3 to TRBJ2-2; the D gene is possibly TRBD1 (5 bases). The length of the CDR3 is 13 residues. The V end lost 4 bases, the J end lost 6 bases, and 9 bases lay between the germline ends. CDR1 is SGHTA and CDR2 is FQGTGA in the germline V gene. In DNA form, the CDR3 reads TGTGCCAGCAGCTCTCAGGGCCCCGGGGAGCTGTTTTTT. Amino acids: CASSSQGPGELFF.

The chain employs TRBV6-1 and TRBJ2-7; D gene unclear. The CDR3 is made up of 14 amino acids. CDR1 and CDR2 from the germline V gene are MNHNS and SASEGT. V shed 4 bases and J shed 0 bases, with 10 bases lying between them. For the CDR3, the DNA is TGTGCCAGCAGTGTGGCAGACCTCTCCTACGAGCAGTACTTC. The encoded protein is CASSVADLSYEQYF.

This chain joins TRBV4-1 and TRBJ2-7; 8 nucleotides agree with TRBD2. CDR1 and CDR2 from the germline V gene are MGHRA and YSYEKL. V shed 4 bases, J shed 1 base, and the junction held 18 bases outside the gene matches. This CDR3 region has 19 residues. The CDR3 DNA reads TGCGCCAGCAGCCTAAGGGTAGAGCGGGGGATACCCTGGTCCTACGAGCAGTACTTC. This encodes CASSLRVERGIPWSYEQYF.

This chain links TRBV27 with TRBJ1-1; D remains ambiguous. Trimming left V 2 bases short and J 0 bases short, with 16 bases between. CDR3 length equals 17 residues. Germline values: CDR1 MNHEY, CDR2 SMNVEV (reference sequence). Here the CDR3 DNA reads TGTGCCAGCAGTTTACAACCCCGCGGAGCGATGAACACTGAAGCTTTCTTT. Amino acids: CASSLQPRGAMNTEAFF.

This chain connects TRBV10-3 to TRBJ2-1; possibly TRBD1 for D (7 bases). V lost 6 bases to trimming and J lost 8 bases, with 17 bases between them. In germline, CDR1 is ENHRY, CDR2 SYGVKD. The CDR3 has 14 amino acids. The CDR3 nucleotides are TGTGCCATCAGCCATGGGACTCAGGGGGATGAGCAGTTCTTC. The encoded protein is CAISHGTQGDEQFF.

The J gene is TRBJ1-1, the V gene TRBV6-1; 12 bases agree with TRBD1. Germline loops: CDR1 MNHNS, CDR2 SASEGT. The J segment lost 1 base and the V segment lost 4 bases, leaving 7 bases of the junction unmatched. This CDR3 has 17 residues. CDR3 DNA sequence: TGTGCCAGCAGTGGCGGGACAGGGGGCGCCGGGAACACTGAAGCTTTCTTT. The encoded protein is CASSGGTGGAGNTEAFF.

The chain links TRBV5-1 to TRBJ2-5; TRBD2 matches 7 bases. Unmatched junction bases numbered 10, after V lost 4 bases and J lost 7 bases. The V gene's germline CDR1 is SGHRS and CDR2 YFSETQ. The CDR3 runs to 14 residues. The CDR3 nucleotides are TGCGCCAGCAGCCCCCTAGCGGTTGCGGGGACCCAGTACTTC. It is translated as CASSPLAVAGTQYF.

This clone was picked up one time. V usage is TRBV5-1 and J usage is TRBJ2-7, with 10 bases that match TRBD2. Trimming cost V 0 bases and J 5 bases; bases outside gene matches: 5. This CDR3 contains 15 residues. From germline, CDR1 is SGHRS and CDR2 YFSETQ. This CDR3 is CASSLAAGGTDEQYF. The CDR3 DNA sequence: TGCGCCAGCAGCTTGGCAGCGGGGGGGACGGACGAGCAGTACTTC.

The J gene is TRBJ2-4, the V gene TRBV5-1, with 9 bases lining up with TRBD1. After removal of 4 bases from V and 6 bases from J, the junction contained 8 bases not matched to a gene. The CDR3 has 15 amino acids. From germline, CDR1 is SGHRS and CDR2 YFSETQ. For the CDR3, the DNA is TGCGCCAGCAGCCCGGGGGACAGGGAGGCAAACATTCAGTACTTC. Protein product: CASSPGDREANIQYF.

For the CDR3, the DNA is TGTGCCAGCAGCCAAGTGGGACTAGCGGGAGGAGAGACCCAGTACTTC. Its protein product is CASSQVGLAGGETQYF. V gene TRBV4-2 combines with J gene TRBJ2-5; 15 bases match TRBD2. Germline loops: CDR1 LGHNA, CDR2 YNFKEQ. The ends lost 1 base at V and 4 bases at J; junction bases unmatched: 1. There are 16 residues in the CDR3.

The CDR3 DNA follows: TGTGCCAGCAGCTTAGCCGATGGGGGTTTTTATGGCTACACCTTC. Translated: CASSLADGGFYGYTF. This chain joins TRBV13 and TRBJ1-2; D is possibly TRBD1 (5 bases). This CDR3 contains 15 residues. Per germline, CDR1 PRHDT and CDR2 FYEKMQ (reference sequence). Between the trimmed V and J ends, which lost 1 base and 5 bases, there was a span of 14 bases.